The 30 T cell receptor beta chains below were found in one sample sequenced in a study of blood T cell repertoires in COVID-19. TCRdb's table, derived via immunoSEQ multiplex PCR, lists solely in-frame clones and lacks some. The repertoire holds 100,000 to 150,000 clones, with around nine tenths as singletons. Sequenced material: peripheral blood. The receptors come from a woman in her 70s with COVID-19, enrolled during active disease.

The chain couples TRBV6-4 to TRBJ1-2, with 10 positions matching TRBD1. Germline V CDR1 and CDR2: MRHNA, SNTAGT. Trimming at V came to 7 bases and at J to 0 bases, leaving 5 bases not matched to a gene. CDR3 length equals 15 residues. In DNA form, the CDR3 reads TGTGCCAGCATCCAGGACAGGGGGGCTAACTATGGCTACACCTTC. Translation gives CASIQDRGANYGYTF.

The chain combines TRBV5-5 with TRBJ2-5; 7 nucleotides line up with TRBD1. Germline trimming cut 4 bases from V and 9 bases from J; bases unmatched to any gene: 15. Looked up from germline, CDR1 is SGHKS and CDR2 is YYEKEE (reference sequence). CDR3 length equals 15 residues. The CDR3: CASSRGQDGVRSQYF. CDR3 sequence (DNA): TGTGCCAGCAGCCGAGGACAGGACGGGGTTCGGTCCCAGTACTTC.

The gene calls are TRBV6-5 and TRBJ1-1, with 9 bases fitting TRBD1. From germline, CDR1 is MNHEY and CDR2 SVGAGI. CDR3 length: 13 residues. The V gene end was trimmed by 6 bases and the J gene end by 3 bases; junction bases not matched to a gene: 2. CDR3 region: CASRYRGHTEAFF. In nucleotides, the CDR3 is TGTGCCAGCAGGTACAGGGGGCACACTGAAGCTTTCTTT.

V usage is TRBV10-2 and J usage is TRBJ1-4; D unresolved. Germline V gene data show CDR1 as WSHSY and CDR2 as SAAADI. The CDR3 sequence is 14 residues long. V was trimmed by 3 bases and J by 3 bases, leaving 8 bases between them. CDR3 sequence (DNA): TGCGCCAGCAGTGATTTCTCGGCTAATGAAAAACTGTTTTTT. It translates to CASSDFSANEKLFF.

This clone showed up just once. J is TRBJ1-4 and V is TRBV18; D gene unclear. The V and J ends lost 3 bases and 5 bases respectively, with 7 bases between them. This CDR3 comprises 13 residues. Germline V gene sequence: CDR1 KGHSH, CDR2 LQKENI. CDR3 residues: CASSPAGNEKLFF. The CDR3 DNA sequence: TGTGCCAGCTCACCCGCCGGGAATGAAAAACTGTTTTTT.

This sequence joins TRBV3-1 (or the pseudogene TRBV3-2) and TRBJ1-1; 9 nucleotides align to TRBD1. Losses at the gene ends were 4 bases for V and 5 bases for J; bases not matched to a gene: 5. The CDR3 is 14 amino acids. Germline V gene data show CDR1 as LGHDT and CDR2 as YNNKEL (reference sequence). Here the CDR3 reads CASSRRDRETEAFF. CDR3 in DNA: TGTGCCAGCAGCCGCAGGGACAGGGAGACTGAAGCTTTCTTT.

V and J are TRBV6-5 and TRBJ1-1; a possible D gene is TRBD1 (5 bases). The germline CDR1 and CDR2 sequences are MNHEY and SVGAGI. The germline V and J ends were trimmed by 2 bases and 1 base, with 11 bases remaining between them. CDR3 length: 15 residues. The CDR3 DNA sequence: TGTGCCAGCAGTTACGCCGACAGCAAGAACACTGAAGCTTTCTTT. This encodes CASSYADSKNTEAFF.

The genes are TRBV20-1 and TRBJ2-2; no clear D gene. Trimming took 5 bases from V and 3 from J, leaving 4 bases between them. The germline CDR1 and CDR2 sequences are DFQATT and SNEGSKA (reference sequence). This CDR3 spans 11 amino acids. This CDR3 is CSARDTGELFF. In nucleotides, the CDR3 is TGCAGTGCTCGGGACACCGGGGAGCTGTTTTTT.

The chain employs TRBV6-5 and TRBJ1-6; 8 nucleotides align to TRBD1. The CDR3 contains 15 residues. The germline gives CDR1 MNHEY, CDR2 SVGAGI. V was clipped by 6 bases and J by 8 bases; unmatched bases: 9. Here the CDR3 reads CASSTWVDRDSPLHF. The CDR3 nucleotides are TGTGCCAGCAGCACCTGGGTGGACAGGGATTCACCCCTCCACTTT.

The chain employs TRBV19 and TRBJ1-5; 8 positions match TRBD1. The V segment lost 2 bases and the J segment 5 bases; nucleotides outside the gene matches: 5. Germline V gene data show CDR1 as LNHDA and CDR2 as SQIVND (reference sequence). CDR3 length: 15 residues. This CDR3 reads CASSISGQEDQPQHF. The CDR3 DNA follows: TGTGCCAGTAGTATATCGGGACAGGAGGATCAGCCCCAGCATTTT. Together with reference TRBV19 and TRBJ1-5, the CDR3 gives the full variable domain: DGGITQSPKYLFRKEGQNVTLSCEQNLNHDAMYWYRQDPGQGLRLIYYSQIVNDFQKGDIAEGYSVSREKKESFPLTVTSAQKNPTAFYLCASSISGQEDQPQHFGDGTRLSIL.

The chain combines TRBV5-5 with TRBJ2-1; TRBD2 might be the D (6 bases). CDR1 and CDR2 from the germline V gene are SGHKS and YYEKEE (reference sequence). Trimming removed 3 bases at V and 9 bases at J, with 16 bases between. CDR3 length equals 14 residues. As DNA, the CDR3 is TGTGCCAGCAGCTCCTGGGGGACTGGGGGTGAGCAGTTCTTC. This translates into CASSSWGTGGEQFF.

The V call is TRBV11-2, the J call TRBJ2-1, with D tentatively TRBD1 (5 bases). Per germline, CDR1 SGHAT and CDR2 FQNNGV. Trimming left V 5 bases short and J 8 bases short, with 16 bases between. This CDR3 is built from 14 residues. The CDR3 DNA is TGTGCCAGCAGCCTAGGCAGGGTGGTCTATGAGCAGTTCTTC. Translated, it gives CASSLGRVVYEQFF.

This clone was seen only once. The chain recombines TRBV21-1 with TRBJ2-2; the D call in the table, TRBD2, was not verified against the DNA. TRBV21-1 is noted as a pseudogene. CDR3 length: 16 amino acids. This CDR3 reads CASSKLAGGTSGELFF. DNA for the CDR3: TGTGCCAGCAGCAAACTAGCGGGGGGCACTTCCGGGGAGCTGTTTTTT.

This chain connects TRBV5-1 to TRBJ2-5; 12 positions match TRBD2. The germline V gene has CDR1 SGHRS and CDR2 YFSETQ. This CDR3 has 15 residues. After removal of 0 bases from V and 5 bases from J, the junction contained 2 bases not matched to a gene. In nucleotides, the CDR3 is TGCGCCAGCAGCTTGGGGACTAGCGGGGCCGAGACCCAGTACTTC. Translation: CASSLGTSGAETQYF.

The CDR3 loop is CAISETGQTFEQYF. For the CDR3, the DNA is TGTGCCATCAGTGAGACGGGACAGACCTTCGAGCAGTACTTC. The J gene is TRBJ2-7, the V gene TRBV10-3; 7 bases match TRBD1. The CDR3 is 14 amino acids. With V trimmed by 2 bases and J by 6 bases, 7 bases remained unmatched. Per germline, CDR1 ENHRY and CDR2 SYGVKD.

This clone has only one observation. This chain links TRBV5-6 with TRBJ1-3, with no clear D. The CDR3 sequence is 14 residues long. CDR1 and CDR2 (germline): SGHDT, YYEEEE. V lost 5 bases to trimming and J lost 0 bases, with 9 bases between them. The CDR3 here is CASRRQASGNTIYF. The CDR3 coding sequence is TGTGCCAGCAGGAGACAAGCCTCTGGAAACACCATATATTTT.

This sequence joins TRBV10-3 and TRBJ1-5; possibly TRBD1 for D (5 bases). CDR1 is ENHRY and CDR2 is SYGVKD in the germline V gene. V was cut by 6 bases and J by 5 bases, with 11 bases left in between. The CDR3 runs to 13 residues. CDR3 loop: CAISPDSDQPQHF. The CDR3 DNA follows: TGTGCCATCAGCCCTGACAGTGATCAGCCCCAGCATTTT.

The table lists this clone with a few counts. J is TRBJ2-3 and V is TRBV24-1; 8 nucleotides align to TRBD1. This CDR3 has 16 amino acids. The ends lost 4 bases at V and 4 bases at J; junction bases unmatched: 9. CDR1 KGHDR and CDR2 SFDVKD come from the germline V gene. CDR3 in DNA: TGTGCCACCAGTGAGGACGGACAGGGACTTTCAGATACGCAGTATTTT. It encodes CATSEDGQGLSDTQYF.

J is TRBJ1-1 and V is TRBV7-2; TRBD1 agrees at 8 bases. The CDR3 has 16 residues. Germline CDR1 and CDR2: SGHTA and FQGNSA. Germline trimming cut 2 bases from V and 0 bases from J; bases unmatched to any gene: 5. Written as DNA, the CDR3 is TGTGCCAGCAGCTTATCGGGCAGGGGGCTGAACACTGAAGCTTTCTTT. It codes for CASSLSGRGLNTEAFF.

This clone was counted once. CDR3 loop: CASSPRDTNTEAFF. CDR3 coding DNA: TGTGCCAGCTCACCACGGGACACAAACACTGAAGCTTTCTTT. The V and J genes are TRBV18 and TRBJ1-1, with a weak D call TRBD1 (6 bases). Trimming pared 1 base from V and 2 bases from J, leaving 8 bases between. The CDR3 length is 14 residues. From germline, CDR1 is KGHSH and CDR2 LQKENI.

The chain couples TRBV19 to TRBJ1-2; 7 nucleotides agree with TRBD1. The germline V gene has CDR1 LNHDA and CDR2 SQIVND (reference sequence). The CDR3 runs to 14 residues. Trimming took 0 bases from V and 8 from J; bases not matched to a gene: 6. CDR3 nucleotides: TGTGCCAGTAGTATAGACACAGGGGTCTACGGCTACACCTTC. This translates into CASSIDTGVYGYTF.

This chain joins TRBV9 and TRBJ1-4; 7 positions match TRBD1. The CDR3 totals 15 residues. Trimming cost V 1 base and J 0 bases; bases outside gene matches: 0. In germline, CDR1 is SGDLS, CDR2 YYNGEE. The CDR3 bases are TGTGCCAGCAGCGTACAGGGGGCAACTAATGAAAAACTGTTTTTT. Residues: CASSVQGATNEKLFF.

This sequence joins TRBV28 and TRBJ1-5; TRBD1 aligns across 8 bases. The germline V gene has CDR1 MDHEN and CDR2 SYDVKM. V lost 5 bases and J lost 7; bases outside the gene matches: 7. CDR3 length: 14 amino acids. The CDR3 region is CASSTRQGTQPQHF. The CDR3 nucleotides read TGTGCCAGCAGTACCAGACAGGGGACGCAGCCCCAGCATTTT.

In this sample, this clone turned up once. The chain has TRBV7-9 and TRBJ1-5; 7 bases map to TRBD1. The CDR3 length is 15 residues. Germline values: CDR1 SEHNR, CDR2 FQNEAQ (reference sequence). The V gene end was trimmed by 3 bases and the J gene end by 7 bases; junction bases not matched to a gene: 9. CDR3 sequence: CASSLGTGELQPQHF. CDR3 in DNA: TGTGCCAGCAGCTTGGGAACAGGGGAGCTCCAGCCCCAGCATTTT.

This chain joins TRBV11-2 and TRBJ2-3, with TRBD2 matching over 12 bases. Germline V gives CDR1 SGHAT, CDR2 FQNNGV. This CDR3 has 16 residues. Trimming at V came to 2 bases and at J to 2 bases, leaving 2 bases not matched to a gene. CDR3: CASSLLAGGFTDTQYF. CDR3 nucleotide sequence: TGTGCCAGCAGCTTACTAGCGGGGGGGTTCACAGATACGCAGTATTTT.

This clone has only one observation. The chain joins TRBV30 to TRBJ1-6, with D hard to call. From germline, CDR1 is GTSNPN and CDR2 SVGIG (reference sequence). The CDR3 is 12 amino acids. V gave up 4 bases and J gave up 8 bases, with 9 bases separating them. The chain's CDR3 is CAWTSGDSPLHF. The CDR3 DNA sequence: TGTGCCTGGACTTCGGGAGATTCACCCCTCCACTTT.

The chain links TRBV7-2 to TRBJ1-2; the match to TRBD1 covers 10 bases. Germline CDR1 and CDR2: SGHTA and FQGNSA. This CDR3 is built from 15 residues. Trimming took 3 bases from V and 5 from J; bases not matched to a gene: 6. CDR3 bases: TGTGCCAGCAGCTTGACAGGGGGCCCCGAGTATGGCTACACCTTC. Its translation is CASSLTGGPEYGYTF.

The chain joins TRBV6-2 or TRBV6-3 to TRBJ2-2; D is unresolved. The CDR3 length is 12 residues. The V gene lost 2 bases and the J gene lost 7 bases, with 5 bases spanning the gap. The germline CDR1 and CDR2 sequences are MNHEY and SVGEGT. CDR3 nucleotides: TGTGCCAGCAGTTACATCAACGGGGAGCTGTTTTTT. It is translated as CASSYINGELFF.

The V and J genes are TRBV3-1 (or the pseudogene TRBV3-2) and TRBJ2-7; the match to TRBD1 covers 9 bases. Per germline, CDR1 LGHDT and CDR2 YNNKEL (reference sequence). Losses at the gene ends were 4 bases for V and 4 bases for J; bases not matched to a gene: 8. The CDR3 runs to 15 residues. CDR3 DNA sequence: TGTGCCAGCAGCCTTGGAGGGACAGGGTCATACGAGCAGTACTTC. Residues: CASSLGGTGSYEQYF.

The chain combines TRBV19 with TRBJ1-3, with a tentative D call TRBD1 (5 bases). The ends were cut back, 3 bases at V and 4 bases at J, with 13 bases in the middle. This CDR3 has 15 residues. Germline V lookup: CDR1 LNHDA, CDR2 SQIVND (reference sequence). The CDR3 protein is CASSIRAGYGNTIYF. Written as DNA, the CDR3 is TGTGCCAGTAGTATCCGGGCAGGGTACGGAAACACCATATATTTT.